This T cell receptor (beta chain) originates from a study of cytomegalovirus exposure and HLA in healthy donors. Generated by immunoSEQ multiplex PCR, the TCRdb table keeps only in-frame clones and is missing some. The data hold 100,000 to 150,000 clones, with about 89% observed a single time. J gave up 2 bases and V 5 bases, and 9 bases lay outside the gene matches. CDR1 is SGHNT, CDR2 YENEEA, per germline. The CDR3 is made up of 15 amino acids. The V gene is TRBV11-3, the J gene TRBJ2-7, with TRBD1 matching 7 bases. Sequencing was carried out using PBMCs. This TCR was sampled from a woman aged 18-29 years in good health and CMV-seronegative. The CDR3 sequence is CASSKTGTETYEQYF. CDR3 in DNA: TGTGCCAGCAGCAAAACCGGGACAGAGACCTACGAGCAGTACTTC.